This T cell receptor beta chain came from a study of cytomegalovirus exposure and HLA in healthy donors. Notes on the study in general: Within an earlier analysis, most TCR beta V segments proved productive either about 87% or about 30% of the time.

Primers: 60 Vbeta forward and 13 Jbeta reverse. The assay was immunoSEQ multiplex PCR, and TCRdb's table has in-frame clones only and misses some. The sample carries about 180,000 clones, around 80% recorded once. In its sample, this clone was seen a few times. Antigen unknown. From germline, CDR1 is MNHEY and CDR2 SVGAGI. The length of the CDR3 is 13 residues. V lost 2 bases to trimming and J lost 4 bases, with 6 bases between them. The sequence was collected from a man younger than 35 in good health and CMV-seronegative. The chain is built from TRBV6-5 and TRBJ1-5; D call uncertain. The sample taken for sequencing was PBMCs. This CDR3 is CASSYDYNQPQHF. CDR3 sequence (DNA): TGTGCCAGCAGTTACGACTATAATCAGCCCCAGCATTTT.